This TCR beta chain was profiled in a study of blood T cell repertoires in COVID-19. Study details: The United States, Italy and Spain supplied acute and convalescent COVID-19 samples. T cells, B-cell-depleted T cells, or PBMCs supplied cDNA or gDNA.

Authors' methods: For nucleated cells, counts were estimated from reference gene primer amplification. Assay: immunoSEQ multiplex PCR; the TCRdb copy retains only in-frame clones and omits some. V, J and clone size were drawn from that table, and D and trimming were deduced from the DNA. The table lists 100,000 to 150,000 clones, roughly 90% of them singletons. Per germline, CDR1 SGHTA and CDR2 FQGNSA. The length of the CDR3 is 15 residues. Trimming pared 3 bases from V and 4 bases from J, leaving 12 bases between. The TCR originated in a man in his 70s with active COVID-19. The chain is built from TRBV7-2 and TRBJ2-2, with D maybe TRBD2 (5 bases). Sequenced material: peripheral blood. The CDR3 region is CASSLGSVPTGELFF. CDR3 coding DNA: TGTGCCAGCAGCTTGGGGAGCGTCCCCACCGGGGAGCTGTTTTTT. Using reference TRBV7-2 and TRBJ2-2 for the parts outside the CDR3, the full variable domain is GAGVSQSPSNKVTEKGKDVELRCDPISGHTALYWYRQSLGQGLEFLIYFQGNSAPDKSGLPSDRFSAERTGGSVSTLTIQRTQQEDSAVYLCASSLGSVPTGELFFGEGSRLTVL.